This passage covers 28 T cell receptor beta chains from one sample sequenced in a study of spatial heterogeneity in lung cancer. The antigens these receptors bind are not known. Time point here: sample taken at primary tumor resection. Each CDR3 protein is one row after TCRdb ran MiXCR on the 5' RACE reads. The sample shows tens of thousands of distinct CDR3 sequences, around 6.6% of them seen only once. Study results and limitations: Expanded intratumoral alpha and beta TCR counts tracked tumor mutation counts.

The sequences come from lung tumor tissue, collected at surgery. The receptors stem from a male donor with early-stage non-small cell lung cancer.

This clonotype occurred a few times. V and J are TRBV30 and TRBJ2-2; no clear D gene. The ends were cut back, 6 bases at V and 6 bases at J, with 8 bases in the middle. The CDR3 length is 11 residues. Germline-derived CDR1 and CDR2 are GTSNPN and SVGIG (reference sequence). This CDR3 is CACQIPGELFF. As DNA, the CDR3 is TGTGCCTGCCAGATCCCCGGGGAGCTGTTTTTT.

This clonotype was seen repeatedly, ten times or more. The chain uses TRBV20-1 and TRBJ1-6, with TRBD1 matching over 7 bases. The germline V gene has CDR1 DFQATT and CDR2 SNEGSKA (reference sequence). The trim removed 4 bases at V and 7 bases at J, leaving 4 bases unmatched. The CDR3 runs to 13 residues. The CDR3 DNA follows: TGCAGTGCTAAGGGACAGCGAAATTCACCCCTCCACTTT. Translating gives CSAKGQRNSPLHF.

This clonotype was counted ten times or more. The V call is TRBV6-1, the J call TRBJ1-2; D is possibly TRBD1 (5 bases). The V and J ends lost 4 bases and 4 bases respectively, with 13 bases between them. Germline CDR1 MNHNS, CDR2 SASEGT. The length of the CDR3 is 14 residues. CDR3 protein: CASSGQGDVYGYTF. CDR3 bases: TGTGCCAGCAGTGGGCAGGGAGATGTCTATGGCTACACCTTC.

V usage is TRBV28 and J usage is TRBJ2-7; 8 bases map to TRBD1. Trimming took 3 bases from V and 6 from J; bases not matched to a gene: 7. This CDR3 region has 14 residues. Looked up from germline, CDR1 is MDHEN and CDR2 is SYDVKM. The DNA for the CDR3 is TGTGCCAGCAGTTTCGGGACAGGTTACGGCGAGCAGTACTTC. Protein product: CASSFGTGYGEQYF.

To note about this clonotype: This may come from a read error, since a much larger clone is one base off. V gene TRBV7-2 combines with J gene TRBJ1-1, with D perhaps matching TRBD1 (6 bases). This CDR3 region has 13 residues. The germline gives CDR1 SGHTA, CDR2 FQGNSA. The CDR3 is CVSSRGQNTEAFF. CDR3 in DNA: TGTGTCAGCAGCCGGGGACAGAACACTGAAGCTTTCTTT.

This clonotype has at least ten counts. The chain couples TRBV7-2 to TRBJ2-3, with 8 bases identical to TRBD1. This CDR3 has 14 amino acids. Germline V gives CDR1 SGHTA, CDR2 FQGNSA. V was pared by 11 bases and J by 1 base, with 8 bases of the junction left unmatched. The CDR3 bases are TGTGCCGAAACCGACAGGGGACGCACAGATACGCAGTATTTT. As protein: CAETDRGRTDTQYF. The full variable domain, its missing parts supplied by reference TRBV7-2 and TRBJ2-3, is GAGVSQSPSNKVTEKGKDVELRCDPISGHTALYWYRQSLGQGLEFLIYFQGNSAPDKSGLPSDRFSAERTGGSVSTLTIQRTQQEDSAVYLCAETDRGRTDTQYFGPGTRLTVL.

This clonotype was counted a few times. The rearrangement links TRBV16 to TRBJ2-3; D ambiguous. The ends were cut back, 0 bases at V and 2 bases at J, with 6 bases in the middle. The CDR3 sequence is 14 residues long. Looked up from germline, CDR1 is KGHSY and CDR2 is FQNENV. The CDR3 nucleotides are TGTGCCAGCAGCCAATCTGTACCCACAGATACGCAGTATTTT. It is translated as CASSQSVPTDTQYF. The entire variable domain, with the rest obtained from reference TRBV16 and TRBJ2-3, is as follows: GEEVAQTPKHLVRGEGQKAKLYCAPIKGHSYVFWYQQVLKNEFKFLISFQNENVFDETGMPKERFSAKCLPNSPCSLEIQATKLEDSAVYFCASSQSVPTDTQYFGPGTRLTVL.

This clonotype was counted at least ten times. The V and J genes are TRBV12-3 or TRBV12-4 and TRBJ2-7, with a tentative D call TRBD2 (7 bases). CDR3 length equals 15 residues. Trimming pared 1 base from V and 2 bases from J, leaving 12 bases between. The CDR3 sequence: CASSLVGGLTYEQYF. CDR3 DNA: TGTGCCAGCAGTTTAGTCGGGGGGCTTACCTACGAGCAGTACTTC.

This clonotype was picked up many times. The gene calls are TRBV28 and TRBJ1-2; TRBD1 is a possible D gene (6 bases). Germline CDR1 reads MDHEN; CDR2 reads SYDVKM. Trimming shortened V by 2 bases and J by 7 bases, and 14 bases separated the two germline ends. The CDR3 spans 14 residues. The CDR3 nucleotides are TGTGCCAGCAGTTTAGCTCAGGGGAGTAGTGGCTACACCTTC. Residues: CASSLAQGSSGYTF.

This clonotype was recorded at least ten times. The rearrangement links TRBV3-1 to TRBJ2-2; unclear D gene. V lost 4 bases and J 2 bases, leaving 8 bases between the germline ends. The CDR3 extends over 14 amino acids. Germline values: CDR1 LGHDT, CDR2 YNNKEL (reference sequence). The CDR3 loop is CASSPGPNTGELFF. Written as DNA, the CDR3 is TGTGCCAGCAGCCCCGGGCCTAACACCGGGGAGCTGTTTTTT.

In its sample, this clonotype was seen many times. The gene calls are TRBV11-1 and TRBJ2-1; no clear D. Trimming pared 1 base from V and 6 bases from J, leaving 4 bases between. Germline CDR1 is SGHAT and CDR2 is FQDESV (reference sequence). The CDR3 extends over 12 amino acids. The CDR3 reads CASSLVGNEQFF. Written as DNA, the CDR3 is TGTGCCAGCAGCTTAGTGGGCAATGAGCAGTTCTTC.

CDR3 residues: CASSARTGTEQYF. The CDR3, as DNA: TGTGCCAGCAGCGCCCGGACAGGGACCGAGCAGTACTTC. This chain joins TRBV14 and TRBJ2-7; 8 nucleotides match TRBD1. Germline loops: CDR1 SGHDN, CDR2 FVKESK. This CDR3 is 13 amino acids long. After removal of 5 bases from V and 6 bases from J, the junction contained 6 bases not matched to a gene.

At least ten counts were recorded for this clonotype. The chain employs TRBV6-5 and TRBJ1-5; no reliable D call. V dropped 4 bases and J dropped 0 bases, with 13 bases sitting between them. Germline assignment: CDR1 MNHEY and CDR2 SVGAGI. The CDR3 consists of 16 residues. This CDR3 is CASSSQGLHSNQPQHF. In nucleotides, the CDR3 is TGTGCCAGCAGTTCACAAGGGCTCCATAGCAATCAGCCCCAGCATTTT.

This clonotype showed up just a few times. The J gene is TRBJ1-4, the V gene TRBV20-1, with a weak D call TRBD1 (6 bases). The CDR3 consists of 13 residues. Per germline, CDR1 DFQATT and CDR2 SNEGSKA (reference sequence). V lost 5 bases and J lost 8, with 15 bases in between. In DNA, the CDR3 is TGCAGTGCTCCGACAGGTCCCTGGGAAAAACTGTTTTTT. Translated, it gives CSAPTGPWEKLFF.

This clonotype has ten or more counts. The rearrangement links TRBV7-2 to TRBJ2-7; no reliable D call. The CDR3 spans 11 residues. In germline, CDR1 is SGHTA, CDR2 FQGNSA. V shed 6 bases and J shed 4 bases, with 7 bases lying between them. CDR3 nucleotides: TGTGCCAGCAGACTTCGGTACGAGCAGTACTTC. It translates to CASRLRYEQYF.

Ten or more counts support this clonotype. The rearrangement links TRBV7-2 to TRBJ2-5; no reliable D call. The V and J ends lost 3 bases and 4 bases respectively, with 9 bases between them. CDR1 is SGHTA, CDR2 FQGNSA, per germline. This CDR3 spans 13 amino acids. CDR3 region: CASSFRILETQYF. The CDR3 coding sequence is TGTGCCAGCAGCTTTCGGATTCTAGAGACCCAGTACTTC.

This clonotype came up many times. V is TRBV6-5 and J is TRBJ1-1; D not resolved. Germline CDR1 reads MNHEY; CDR2 reads SVGAGI. The CDR3 has 14 amino acids. V lost 3 bases to trimming and J lost 5 bases, with 13 bases between them. Here the CDR3 DNA reads TGTGCCAGCAGTTATGGAGGACTGGGAACTGAAGCTTTCTTT. Its protein is CASSYGGLGTEAFF.

This clonotype was counted many times. The chain uses TRBV28 and TRBJ2-2; 8 positions match TRBD2. V gave up 3 bases and J gave up 5 bases; unmatched junction bases: 5. Germline V CDR1 and CDR2: MDHEN, SYDVKM. The CDR3 consists of 15 residues. Here the CDR3 DNA reads TGTGCCAGCAGTTTTAGCGGGACTGGTACCGGGGAGCTGTTTTTT. It translates to CASSFSGTGTGELFF.

Sample share makes this clonotype medium-sized (0.01 to 0.1%). The chain has TRBV28 and TRBJ2-7; TRBD1 is a possible D gene (5 bases). The V end lost 5 bases, the J end lost 9 bases, and 11 bases lay between the germline ends. Germline V gives CDR1 MDHEN, CDR2 SYDVKM. The CDR3 sequence is 11 residues long. The CDR3 sequence is CASSRVQAQYF. The CDR3 region has the DNA TGTGCCAGCAGTAGAGTACAGGCGCAGTACTTC.

This clonotype has at least ten counts. The chain carries TRBV28 and TRBJ2-7; possible D gene TRBD1, 5 bases. Trimming pared 1 base from V and 6 bases from J, leaving 10 bases between. CDR3 length: 13 residues. Germline V gene lookup returns CDR1 MDHEN and CDR2 SYDVKM. In DNA, the CDR3 is TGTGCCAGCAGTTTATCAGGGAACGGCGAGCAGTACTTC. Amino acids: CASSLSGNGEQYF.

This clonotype was seen at least ten times. This rearrangement joins TRBV21-1 to TRBJ1-4. TRBV21-1 is a pseudogene segment. The CDR3 contains 16 residues. The CDR3 protein is CASSKLGQKRVEKLFF. CDR3 coding DNA: TGTGCCAGCAGCAAGCTAGGGCAGAAACGGGTTGAAAAACTGTTTTTT.

Comment on this clonotype: The junction shows a germline mismatch at one end, possibly a read error. The rearrangement links TRBV5-1 to TRBJ2-1, with 10 bases lining up with TRBD1. Per the germline V gene, CDR1 is SGHRS and CDR2 is YFSETQ. The CDR3 has 15 amino acids. CDR3 sequence: CASSLGQGPYVEQFF. The CDR3 DNA is TGTGCCAGCAGCTTGGGACAGGGGCCTTACGTTGAGCAGTTCTTC.

The V gene is TRBV7-9, the J gene TRBJ2-5, with D perhaps matching TRBD1 (5 bases). The germline gives CDR1 SEHNR, CDR2 FQNEAQ (reference sequence). V was trimmed by 5 bases and J by 2 bases, leaving 12 bases between them. The CDR3 runs 14 residues. CDR3 DNA sequence: TGTGCCAGCAGCCCCTTAGGACAACAAGAGACCCAGTACTTC. This translates into CASSPLGQQETQYF. Using reference TRBV7-9 and TRBJ2-5 for the parts outside the CDR3, the full variable domain is DTGVSQNPRHKITKRGQNVTFRCDPISEHNRLYWYRQTLGQGPEFLTYFQNEAQLEKSRLLSDRFSAERPKGSFSTLEIQRTEQGDSAMYLCASSPLGQQETQYFGPGTRLLVL.

The chain couples TRBV28 to TRBJ2-7; 7 bases match TRBD2. CDR3 size: 15 residues. V trimming: 6 bases; J trimming: 2 bases; junction bases outside the gene matches: 10. Looked up from germline, CDR1 is MDHEN and CDR2 is SYDVKM. The CDR3 reads CASSSSAGLPYEQYF. CDR3 nucleotides: TGTGCCAGCAGCTCTTCGGCGGGACTACCCTACGAGCAGTACTTC.

This clonotype was counted many times. This chain links TRBV14 with TRBJ1-2; 7 bases are a match to TRBD1. CDR1 and CDR2 (germline): SGHDN, FVKESK. The CDR3 is made up of 15 amino acids. The trim removed 1 base at V and 4 bases at J, leaving 6 bases unmatched. The CDR3 is CASSQASGTVYGYTF. The CDR3 DNA sequence: TGTGCCAGCAGCCAAGCTTCCGGGACAGTCTATGGCTACACCTTC.

This clonotype was found many times. This rearrangement joins TRBV27 to TRBJ1-5; 7 bases match TRBD1. This CDR3 is built from 16 residues. CDR1 and CDR2 (germline): MNHEY, SMNVEV (reference sequence). V was pared by 0 bases and J by 6 bases, with 8 bases of the junction left unmatched. CDR3 nucleotides: TGTGCCAGCAGTTTATCTCCGACAGGGACAAGTCAGCCCCAGCATTTT. The encoded protein is CASSLSPTGTSQPQHF.

This clonotype was counted at least ten times. The chain is built from TRBV7-2 and TRBJ2-3, with D possibly matching TRBD1 (6 bases). CDR1 and CDR2 from the germline V gene are SGHTA and FQGNSA. This CDR3 contains 15 residues. V shed 2 bases and J shed 2 bases, with 11 bases lying between them. The CDR3 sequence: CASSLQGINTDTQYF. CDR3 bases: TGTGCCAGCAGCTTACAGGGGATCAACACAGATACGCAGTATTTT.

This clonotype was detected ten times or more. J is TRBJ2-4 and V is TRBV4-1; D is undetermined. The CDR3 runs 14 residues. Deletions cut 2 bases from V and 7 bases from J, with 12 bases between. Germline-derived CDR1 and CDR2 are MGHRA and YSYEKL. The CDR3 nucleotides are TGCGCCAGCAGCCAAAAACCGGGCCCGAACATTCAGTACTTC. Protein: CASSQKPGPNIQYF.